What follows are 3 T cell receptor beta chains derived from one specimen sequenced in a study of Ad26.COV2.S vaccination and SARS-CoV-2 variants. Described treatment: around 19 received Ad26.COV2.S at low or high dose, single or two shots; a few received placebo; per-sample allocation not given. Sampling was done on day 63 after the first vaccine or placebo injection. Assay: immunoSEQ multiplex PCR; the TCRdb copy retains only in-frame clones and omits some. The sample carries roughly 350,000 clones, about 86% recorded once. This specimen was peripheral blood, taken in a trial of Ad26.COV2.S vaccine versus placebo. These receptors were taken from a person aged 18-60 years who received the Ad26.COV2.S COVID-19 vaccine or a placebo.

This clone was counted once. The rearrangement joins TRBV6-1 to TRBJ2-5; possibly TRBD2 for D (6 bases). The CDR3 loop spans 16 amino acids. In germline, CDR1 is MNHNS, CDR2 SASEGT. Deletions cut 4 bases from V and 1 base from J, with 16 bases between. DNA for the CDR3: TGTGCCAGCAGTGCTACCCCGGGGGTCGGCCAAGAGACCCAGTACTTC. This sequence encodes CASSATPGVGQETQYF.

The chain recombines TRBV7-3 with TRBJ2-7, with 9 bases aligning to TRBD1. Germline V gene lookup returns CDR1 SGHTA and CDR2 FQGTGA. This CDR3 has 15 residues. The ends lost 5 bases at V and 3 bases at J; junction bases unmatched: 8. The CDR3 coding sequence is TGTGCCAGCAGCCTTCGGACAGGGGAGAACTACGAGCAGTACTTC. This gives the protein CASSLRTGENYEQYF.

The chain recombines TRBV12-3 or TRBV12-4 with TRBJ1-1; D is ambiguous. There are 13 residues in the CDR3. Deletions cut 4 bases from V and 1 base from J, with 7 bases between. The CDR3 coding sequence is TGTGCCAGCAGTTCGCGGGGGAACACTGAAGCTTTCTTT. Encoded protein: CASSSRGNTEAFF.